The text below deals with one T cell receptor beta chain. This sample stems from a study of blood T cell repertoires in COVID-19. Source study methods: Scientists estimated how many nucleated cells there were by amplifying reference gene primers. Only in-frame clones appear in the TCRdb table, and some are missing; sequencing was by immunoSEQ multiplex PCR. V and J calls and clone size are copied from that table; D and trimming were computed from the DNA. The sample lists 260,000 or so clones; roughly 81% were seen once. Germline loops: CDR1 SGHRS, CDR2 YFSETQ. The J segment lost 5 bases and the V segment lost 7 bases, leaving 8 bases of the junction unmatched. The CDR3 has 14 residues.

The receptor was derived from a woman aged 80 or older with COVID-19, enrolled during active disease. Source material: peripheral blood. The rearrangement joins TRBV5-1 to TRBJ2-2; 7 positions match TRBD2. In DNA, the CDR3 is TGCGCCAGCTCGACTAGCTCCCGGACCGGGGAGCTGTTTTTT. Its protein is CASSTSSRTGELFF. The whole variable domain, remainder taken from reference TRBV5-1 and TRBJ2-2, is KAGVTQTPRYLIKTRGQQVTLSCSPISGHRSVSWYQQTPGQGLQFLFEYFSETQRNKGNFPGRFSGRQFSNSRSEMNVSTLELGDSALYLCASSTSSRTGELFFGEGSRLTVL.